This TCR beta chain was sequenced for a study of long-term antiretroviral therapy in people with HIV. The CDR3 spans 16 residues. After removal of 1 base from V and 1 base from J, the junction contained 4 bases not matched to a gene. The germline gives CDR1 SQVTM, CDR2 ANQGSEA. Each HIV-infected participant was given treatment in the United States. The libraries were made with immunoSEQ v3.0 at survey level. Sequencing was intended to reach roughly 40,000-50,000 T-cell genomes per sample. Clones were sequenced by immunoSEQ multiplex PCR, and TCRdb holds only the in-frame ones, with some missing. The table has about 19,000 clones, roughly 87% seen once.

The TCR was taken from a young man with HIV. The genes are TRBV29-1 and TRBJ2-1; 10 positions match TRBD2. Specimen: unsorted PBMCs, collected 2.1 years after starting antiretroviral therapy. The CDR3 reads CSVEGPSGSSYNEQFF. As DNA, the CDR3 is TGCAGCGTTGAAGGTCCTAGCGGGAGTTCCTACAATGAGCAGTTCTTC.